This TCR beta chain was sequenced in a study of blood T cell repertoires in COVID-19. Across the whole study: Acute-phase and convalescent COVID-19 samples originated in the United States, Italy and Spain. Nucleic acid was either cDNA or gDNA, and it came from T cells, B-cell-depleted T cells, or PBMCs.

In the source study's methods: The authors estimated nucleated cell counts from reference gene primer amplification. The method was immunoSEQ multiplex PCR; TCRdb's version includes in-frame clones alone and lacks a portion of them. That table furnishes V, J and clone size, whereas the DNA furnished D and trimming. The sample carries about 74,000 clones, less than 95% recorded once. The length of the CDR3 is 15 residues. The germline gives CDR1 SNHLY, CDR2 FYNNEI. The V end lost 6 bases, the J end lost 2 bases, and 16 bases lay between the germline ends. The material sequenced was peripheral blood. This chain uses TRBV2 with TRBJ1-2; maybe TRBD1 (5 bases). The sequence was collected from a woman aged 50 to 60 in a cohort sampled during active COVID-19. The CDR3 nucleotides are TGTGCCAGCAGACCGGGGGTCCTCTCCAACTATGGCTACACCTTC. It yields the protein CASRPGVLSNYGYTF.